Given below is one T cell receptor beta chain in context. The data were produced by immunoSEQ multiplex PCR, yet TCRdb's version contains in-frame clones alone and is incomplete. The sample records about 88,000 clones, roughly 87% being singletons. The sample originates from a study of blood T cell repertoires in COVID-19. Study background: Samples came from the United States, Italy and Spain, spanning acute and convalescent COVID-19. The cDNA or gDNA used as material had been derived from T cells, B-cell-depleted T cells, or PBMCs.

Germline CDR1 is SGHTA and CDR2 is FQGNSA. The CDR3 totals 15 residues. The V gene lost 2 bases and the J gene lost 1 base, with 11 bases spanning the gap. Material: peripheral blood. This chain joins TRBV7-2 and TRBJ2-5; D is unclear. The clonotype comes from a male donor with acute or convalescent COVID-19. The CDR3 is CASSLFGATQETQYF. The CDR3 coding sequence is TGTGCCAGCAGCTTATTCGGAGCCACCCAAGAGACCCAGTACTTC.